This record looks at one T cell receptor (beta chain) sequence and its context. This sample is part of a study of control samples from healthy donors and cancer patients. Profiling relied on immunoSEQ multiplex PCR, and the TCRdb table lists in-frame clones only, not all of them. Of 120,000 to 150,000 clones listed, 93% were seen once; the top ten hold 4.5% to 6%. Germline V CDR1 and CDR2: SGHTA, FQGNSA. The V end was cut by 5 bases, the J end by 0 bases, with 10 bases between. CDR3 length: 14 amino acids. The sequenced sample consisted of blood. This chain joins TRBV7-2 and TRBJ1-1; D perhaps matches TRBD1 (6 bases). The clonotype comes from a man aged 18 to 30 in good health. The CDR3 sequence: CASSVGQLNTEAFF. DNA of the CDR3: TGTGCCAGCAGCGTCGGACAGTTGAACACTGAAGCTTTCTTT.